These 5 T cell receptor beta chains originate from one sample sequenced in a study of technical replicates of blood from four donors. The assay was immunoSEQ multiplex PCR, and TCRdb's table has in-frame clones only and misses some. The profile shows around 83,000 clones, more than 80% of them singletons. The sample was T cells isolated from PBMCs. Every receptor here comes from a human donor in good health.

The J gene is TRBJ1-4, the V gene TRBV15, with D maybe TRBD1 (5 bases). Trimming shortened V by 5 bases and J by 8 bases, and 15 bases separated the two germline ends. Germline CDR1 and CDR2: LNHNV and YYDKDF (reference sequence). CDR3 length equals 14 residues. This CDR3 is CATSSGRGEEKLFF. The CDR3 DNA is TGTGCCACCAGCTCTGGGCGGGGGGAGGAAAAACTGTTTTTT.

CDR3 sequence reads: CASSLMGTEIWRAYEQYF. The CDR3 coding sequence is TGCGCCAGCAGCTTGATGGGGACAGAAATTTGGCGGGCCTACGAGCAGTACTTC. The V gene is TRBV5-1, the J gene TRBJ2-7; TRBD1 agrees at 7 bases. Germline loops: CDR1 SGHRS, CDR2 YFSETQ. V was pared by 1 base and J by 2 bases, with 15 bases of the junction left unmatched. The CDR3 covers 18 residues. Variable domain in full (rest from reference TRBV5-1 and TRBJ2-7): KAGVTQTPRYLIKTRGQQVTLSCSPISGHRSVSWYQQTPGQGLQFLFEYFSETQRNKGNFPGRFSGRQFSNSRSEMNVSTLELGDSALYLCASSLMGTEIWRAYEQYFGPGTRLTVT.

The rearrangement links TRBV5-1 to TRBJ2-7; D is perhaps TRBD2 (7 bases). With 4 bases removed from V and 2 bases from J, the gap between germline ends came to 13 bases. CDR1 and CDR2 from the germline V gene are SGHRS and YFSETQ. The CDR3 extends over 14 amino acids. CDR3 residues: CASSGGGTPYEQYF. CDR3 in DNA: TGCGCCAGCAGCGGGGGGGGCACACCCTACGAGCAGTACTTC.

The V and J genes are TRBV14 and TRBJ2-7; 10 bases fit TRBD2. CDR1 and CDR2 (germline): SGHDN, FVKESK. The CDR3 loop spans 13 amino acids. V trimming: 6 bases; J trimming: 5 bases; junction bases outside the gene matches: 4. CDR3: CASRPGTSDEQYF. The CDR3 DNA follows: TGTGCCAGCAGACCCGGGACTAGCGACGAGCAGTACTTC.

The chain is built from TRBV4-1 and TRBJ2-7; 9 bases are shared with TRBD1. V shed 4 bases, J shed 5 bases, and the junction held 9 bases outside the gene matches. The CDR3 consists of 15 residues. Germline loops: CDR1 MGHRA, CDR2 YSYEKL. CDR3 sequence (DNA): TGCGCCAGCAGCCTGGCTACAGGGGGCAGGGACGAGCAGTACTTC. Its protein product is CASSLATGGRDEQYF.